This T cell receptor (beta chain) came from a study of response to subunit inactivated influenza vaccine. Study observations and caveats: After each seasonal influenza vaccination, few new T cells are recruited, the authors suggested.

This clonotype was recorded at least ten times. What it binds is not known. The V segment lost 5 bases and the J segment 5 bases; nucleotides outside the gene matches: 5. In germline, CDR1 is DFQATT, CDR2 SNEGSKA (reference sequence). The CDR3 consists of 14 residues. TCRdb passed the RT-PCR reads through MiXCR, listing each CDR3 protein once. The sample includes 590,000 or so distinct CDR3 sequences, 14% of them seen just once. Sequencing used PBMCs from blood, obtained less than 15 days before vaccination. The clonotype originates from a man aged 45 to 65 who received an inactivated influenza vaccine. V and J are TRBV20-1 and TRBJ2-1; TRBD2 agrees at 11 bases. The CDR3 loop is CSAVSGRAHNEQFF. The CDR3 nucleotides are TGCAGTGCTGTTAGCGGGAGGGCCCACAATGAGCAGTTCTTC.